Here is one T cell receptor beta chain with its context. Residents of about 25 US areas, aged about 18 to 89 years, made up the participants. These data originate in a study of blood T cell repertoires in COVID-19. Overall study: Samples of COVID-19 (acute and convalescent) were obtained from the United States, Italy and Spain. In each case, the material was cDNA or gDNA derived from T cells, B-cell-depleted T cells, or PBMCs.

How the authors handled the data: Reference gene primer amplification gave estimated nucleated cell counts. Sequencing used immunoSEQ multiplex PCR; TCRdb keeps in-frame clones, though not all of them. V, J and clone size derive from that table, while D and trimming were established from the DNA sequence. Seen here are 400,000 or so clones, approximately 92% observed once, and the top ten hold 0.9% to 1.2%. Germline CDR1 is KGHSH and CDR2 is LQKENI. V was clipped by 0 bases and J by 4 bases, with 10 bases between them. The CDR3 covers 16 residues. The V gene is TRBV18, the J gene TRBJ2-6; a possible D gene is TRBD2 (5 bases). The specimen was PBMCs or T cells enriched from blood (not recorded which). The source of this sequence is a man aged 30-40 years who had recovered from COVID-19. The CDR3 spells CASSPPAGNGANVLTF. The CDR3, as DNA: TGTGCCAGCTCACCACCCGCCGGGAACGGGGCCAACGTCCTGACTTTC.